The present entry profiles one T cell receptor (beta chain) with its context. What it recognizes is unknown. The time point denotes: blood 4 weeks post-SBRT, at nephrectomy. Treatment denoted: 15 Gy SBRT to primary tumor, nephrectomy 4 weeks later. Nephrectomy followed 15 Gy stereotactic body radiation by 4 weeks. Radiation-treated patients gave blood at baseline, week 2 and week 4. The data derive from a study of radiation and T cells in renal cell carcinoma. The study's findings and limits: No pretreatment tumor biopsies were available for baseline clonotypes.

Trimming removed 5 bases at V and 6 bases at J, with 14 bases between. Germline CDR1 and CDR2: MNHEY and SVGAGI. This CDR3 region has 13 residues. Assay: immunoSEQ multiplex PCR; the TCRdb copy retains only in-frame clones and omits some. In the table there are about 83,000 clones, roughly 83% of which are singletons. Sequencing used blood, obtained from a patient whose treatment included radiotherapy and nephrectomy. This receptor was taken from a woman aged 55-69 years with renal cell carcinoma. The chain carries TRBV6-5 and TRBJ2-7; no clear D. For the CDR3, the DNA is TGTGCCAGCAGTCACCCCCTGCCCGCCGAGCAGTACTTC. It specifies CASSHPLPAEQYF.